Listed here are 10 T cell receptor beta chains from one sample, sequenced in a study of regulatory T cells in long-lasting Graves disease. Indicated time point: newly diagnosed GD, antithyroid drugs for less than 3 months. After RNA was extracted from PBMCs, the TCR library was made from it. Relying on iRepertoire HTBI primers and Arm-PCR of CDR3 regions, the team built TCR beta libraries. TCRdb re-derived calls from the multiplex PCR reads in MiXCR, one entry per CDR3 protein. The sample records under 300,000 distinct CDR3 sequences, over 20% being singletons. The source was peripheral blood mononuclear cells (PBMCs), collected at new diagnosis, from a patient treated with antithyroid drugs. These receptors were taken from a female donor with Graves disease.

This clonotype has at least ten counts. In nucleotides, the CDR3 is TGCAGTGCTAGATTGGGCGCGGCGAACACTGAAGCTTTCTTT. The encoded protein is CSARLGAANTEAFF. This sequence joins TRBV20-1 and TRBJ1-1; D gene uncertain. Germline V gene data show CDR1 as DFQATT and CDR2 as SNEGSKA (reference sequence). The CDR3 contains 14 residues. With 2 bases removed from V and 1 base from J, the gap between germline ends came to 11 bases.

The chain carries TRBV7-2 and TRBJ1-3; 9 nucleotides line up with TRBD1. The CDR3 has 16 amino acids. The V and J ends lost 4 bases and 4 bases, in that order; junction bases with no gene match: 8. Germline assignment: CDR1 SGHTA and CDR2 FQGNSA. CDR3 protein: CASSSLGQGAGNTIYF. The CDR3 DNA reads TGTGCCAGCAGCTCCCTGGGACAGGGCGCAGGAAACACCATATATTTT.

For this clonotype: With a far larger clone one base away, a read error is the likely cause. This chain joins TRBV12-3 or TRBV12-4 and TRBJ2-5; 13 bases match TRBD2. V trimming: 4 bases; J trimming: 11 bases; junction bases outside the gene matches: 10. The CDR3 loop spans 15 amino acids. Here the CDR3 DNA reads TGTGCCAGCAGTTCCGGACTAGCGGGAGTCCGGGAGCAGTACTTC. It translates to CASSSGLAGVREQYF.

This sequence joins TRBV20-1 and TRBJ2-7, with 8 nucleotides matching TRBD1. Looked up from germline, CDR1 is DFQATT and CDR2 is SNEGSKA (reference sequence). V lost 0 bases to trimming and J lost 2 bases; unmatched junction nucleotides: 3. This CDR3 region has 14 residues. The CDR3: CSAREQGVAYEQYF. CDR3 nucleotides: TGCAGTGCTAGAGAACAGGGGGTGGCCTACGAGCAGTACTTC.

This clonotype appeared many times. The J gene is TRBJ2-3, the V gene TRBV6-1; TRBD1 matches 10 bases. This CDR3 is built from 13 residues. Germline CDR1 MNHNS, CDR2 SASEGT. The V gene end was trimmed by 5 bases and the J gene end by 10 bases; junction bases not matched to a gene: 6. The CDR3 region is CASSRDRGESQYF. The CDR3 bases are TGTGCCAGCAGTAGGGACAGGGGAGAGTCGCAGTATTTT.

The sample holds many counts of this clonotype. At one end, the junction sequence differs from germline, possibly due to a read error. This rearrangement joins TRBV5-1 to TRBJ2-3; D remains ambiguous. Germline lookup yields CDR1 SGHRS and CDR2 YFSETQ. The CDR3 is 13 amino acids. CDR3 nucleotides: TGTGCCAGCAGCCAGTCGGGCACAGATACGCAGTATTTT. Protein product: CASSQSGTDTQYF.

This clonotype has at least ten counts. Compared with germline, one end of the junction differs, possibly owing to a read error. The chain joins TRBV5-1 to TRBJ1-4; D is perhaps TRBD1 (6 bases). The CDR3 contains 14 residues. Looked up from germline, CDR1 is SGHRS and CDR2 is YFSETQ. This chain's CDR3 is CASSLGQTNEKLFF. The CDR3 DNA follows: TGTGCCAGCAGTCTCGGACAGACGAATGAAAAACTGTTTTTT.

The chain couples TRBV6-4 to TRBJ2-2; no reliable D call. The CDR3 is 14 amino acids. The ends were cut back, 4 bases at V and 4 bases at J, with 10 bases in the middle. Germline V gene sequence: CDR1 MRHNA, CDR2 SNTAGT. As DNA, the CDR3 is TGTGCCAGCAGTGTCACTCATTTCACCGGGGAGCTGTTTTTT. This translates into CASSVTHFTGELFF.

On this clonotype: One end of the junction varies from germline; a read error may be responsible. This chain links TRBV7-3 with TRBJ2-3; D uncertain. The V gene's germline CDR1 is SGHTA and CDR2 FQGTGA. The CDR3 sequence is 14 residues long. CDR3 nucleotides: TGTGTCAGCAGCCGTAGTGGTCCGGCAGATACGCAGTATTTT. Translation: CVSSRSGPADTQYF. Variable domain in full (rest from reference TRBV7-3 and TRBJ2-3): GAGVSQTPSNKVTEKGKYVELRCDPISGHTALYWYRQSLGQGPEFLIYFQGTGAADDSGLPNDRFFAVRPEGSVSTLKIQRTERGDSAVYLCVSSRSGPADTQYFGPGTRLTVL.

Many counts were recorded for this clonotype. This chain connects TRBV28 to TRBJ1-4, with a tentative D call TRBD1 (5 bases). V shed 6 bases and J shed 8 bases, with 13 bases lying between them. The CDR3 sequence is 13 residues long. CDR1 and CDR2 (germline): MDHEN, SYDVKM. The CDR3 region has the DNA TGTGCCAGCAGCGGAGTGGGGGGGGAAAAACTGTTTTTT. Translation gives CASSGVGGEKLFF.